This T cell receptor beta chain originates from a study of CD8 T cells in Susac syndrome. It was with random hexamers that 0.5 to 1 ug RNA was reverse transcribed. MiXCR, run by TCRdb on the immunoSEQ multiplex PCR reads, gives a single entry per CDR3 protein. This sample has under 350,000 distinct CDR3 sequences, with around 92% found just once. The source of this sequence is a human donor with multiple sclerosis. The material sequenced was CD4+ T cells from PBMCs.

The CDR3, as DNA: TGTGCCAGCCGCGGAGGGGGCAACTCACCCCTCCACTTT. Translation gives CASRGGGNSPLHF. This chain uses TRBV12-3 or TRBV12-4 with TRBJ1-6, with TRBD1 matching 7 bases. The ends lost 8 bases at V and 10 bases at J; junction bases unmatched: 8. This CDR3 spans 13 amino acids.